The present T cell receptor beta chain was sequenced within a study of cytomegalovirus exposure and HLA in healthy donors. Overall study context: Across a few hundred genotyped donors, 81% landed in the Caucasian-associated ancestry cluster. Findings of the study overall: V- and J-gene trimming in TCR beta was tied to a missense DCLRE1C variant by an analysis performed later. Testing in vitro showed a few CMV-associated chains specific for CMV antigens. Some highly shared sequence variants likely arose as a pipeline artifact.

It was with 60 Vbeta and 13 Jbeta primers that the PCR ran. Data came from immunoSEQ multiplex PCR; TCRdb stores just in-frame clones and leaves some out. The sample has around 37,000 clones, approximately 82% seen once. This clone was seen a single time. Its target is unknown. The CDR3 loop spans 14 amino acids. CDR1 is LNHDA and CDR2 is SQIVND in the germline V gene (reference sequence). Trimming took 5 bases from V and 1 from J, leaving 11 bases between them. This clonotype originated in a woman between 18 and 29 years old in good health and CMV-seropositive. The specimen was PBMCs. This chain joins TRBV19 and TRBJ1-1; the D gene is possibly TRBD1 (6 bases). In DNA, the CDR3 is TGTGCCAGTAGTTGGGGGGGACAGAACACTGAAGCTTTCTTT. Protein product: CASSWGGQNTEAFF.